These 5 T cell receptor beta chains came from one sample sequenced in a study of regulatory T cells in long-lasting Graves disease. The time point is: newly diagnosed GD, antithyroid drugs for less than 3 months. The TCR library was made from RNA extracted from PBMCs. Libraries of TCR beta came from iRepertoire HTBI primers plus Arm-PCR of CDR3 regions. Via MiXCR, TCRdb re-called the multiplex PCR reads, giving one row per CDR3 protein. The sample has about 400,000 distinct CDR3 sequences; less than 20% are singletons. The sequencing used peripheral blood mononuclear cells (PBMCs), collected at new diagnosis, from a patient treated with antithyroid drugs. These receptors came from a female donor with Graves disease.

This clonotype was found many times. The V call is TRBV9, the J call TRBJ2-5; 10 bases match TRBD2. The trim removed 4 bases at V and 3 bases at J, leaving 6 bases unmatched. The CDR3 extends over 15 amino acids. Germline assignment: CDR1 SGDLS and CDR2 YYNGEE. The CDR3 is CASSPRTSGEETQYF. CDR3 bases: TGTGCCAGCAGCCCCCGGACTAGCGGAGAAGAGACCCAGTACTTC. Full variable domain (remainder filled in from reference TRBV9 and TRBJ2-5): DSGVTQTPKHLITATGQRVTLRCSPRSGDLSVYWYQQSLDQGLQFLIQYYNGEERAKGNILERFSAQQFPDLHSELNLSSLELGDSALYFCASSPRTSGEETQYFGPGTRLLVL.

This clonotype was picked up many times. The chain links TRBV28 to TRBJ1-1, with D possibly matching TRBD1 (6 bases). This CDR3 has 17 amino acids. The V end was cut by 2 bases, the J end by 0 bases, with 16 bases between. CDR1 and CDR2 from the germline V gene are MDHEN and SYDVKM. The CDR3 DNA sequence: TGTGCCAGCAGTTTAAGTGGCACAGGGCTCATGAACACTGAAGCTTTCTTT. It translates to CASSLSGTGLMNTEAFF.

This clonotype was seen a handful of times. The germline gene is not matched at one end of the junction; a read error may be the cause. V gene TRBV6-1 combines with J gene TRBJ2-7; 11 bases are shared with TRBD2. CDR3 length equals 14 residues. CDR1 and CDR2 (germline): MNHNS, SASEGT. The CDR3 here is CASTLLAGVYEQHF. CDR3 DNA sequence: TGTGCCAGCACCTTACTAGCGGGAGTGTACGAGCAGCACTTC.

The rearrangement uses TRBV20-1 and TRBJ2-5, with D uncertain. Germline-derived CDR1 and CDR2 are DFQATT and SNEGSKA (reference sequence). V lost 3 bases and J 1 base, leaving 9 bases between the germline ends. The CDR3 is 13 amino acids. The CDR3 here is CSASVNAQETQYF. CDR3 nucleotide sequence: TGCAGTGCTAGTGTAAATGCCCAAGAGACCCAGTACTTC.

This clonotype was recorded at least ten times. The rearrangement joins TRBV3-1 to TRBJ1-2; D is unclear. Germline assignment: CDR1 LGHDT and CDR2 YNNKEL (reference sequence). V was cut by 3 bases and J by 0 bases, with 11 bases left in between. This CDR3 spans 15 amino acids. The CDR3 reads CASSQIRGANYGYTF. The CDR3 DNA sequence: TGTGCCAGCAGCCAGATCAGAGGAGCTAACTATGGCTACACCTTC.